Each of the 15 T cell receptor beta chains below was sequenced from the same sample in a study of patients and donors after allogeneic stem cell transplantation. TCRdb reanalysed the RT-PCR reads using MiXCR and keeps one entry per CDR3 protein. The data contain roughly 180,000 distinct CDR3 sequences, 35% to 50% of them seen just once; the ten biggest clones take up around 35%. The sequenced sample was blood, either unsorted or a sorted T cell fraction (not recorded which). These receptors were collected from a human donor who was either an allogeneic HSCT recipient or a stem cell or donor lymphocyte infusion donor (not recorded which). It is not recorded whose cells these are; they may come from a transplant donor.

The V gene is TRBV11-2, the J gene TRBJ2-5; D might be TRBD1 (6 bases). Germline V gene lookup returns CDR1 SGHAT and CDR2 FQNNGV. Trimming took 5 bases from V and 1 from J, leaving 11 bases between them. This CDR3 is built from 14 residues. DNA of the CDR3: TGTGCCAGCAGCCTCGGACAGATCCAAGAGACCCAGTACTTC. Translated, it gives CASSLGQIQETQYF.

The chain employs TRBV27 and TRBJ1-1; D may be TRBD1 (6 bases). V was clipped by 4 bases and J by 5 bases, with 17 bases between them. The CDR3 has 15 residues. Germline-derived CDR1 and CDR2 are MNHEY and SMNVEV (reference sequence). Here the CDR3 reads CASSSDRGAGTEAFF. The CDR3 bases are TGTGCCAGCAGTTCCGATCGGGGGGCTGGGACTGAAGCTTTCTTT.

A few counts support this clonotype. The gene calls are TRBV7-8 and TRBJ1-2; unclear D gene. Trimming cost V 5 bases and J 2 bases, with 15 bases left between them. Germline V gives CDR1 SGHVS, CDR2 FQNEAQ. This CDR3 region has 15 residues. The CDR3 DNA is TGTGCCAGCAGCCCCGGGCCCACGTCGAACTATGGCTACACCTTC. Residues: CASSPGPTSNYGYTF.

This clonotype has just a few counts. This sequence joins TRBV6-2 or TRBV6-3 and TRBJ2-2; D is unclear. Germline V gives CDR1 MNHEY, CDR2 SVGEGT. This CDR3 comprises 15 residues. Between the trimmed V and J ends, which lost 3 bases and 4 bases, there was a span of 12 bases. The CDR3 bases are TGTGCCAGCAGTTATAAACGGCAGACCACCGGGGAGCTGTTTTTT. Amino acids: CASSYKRQTTGELFF.

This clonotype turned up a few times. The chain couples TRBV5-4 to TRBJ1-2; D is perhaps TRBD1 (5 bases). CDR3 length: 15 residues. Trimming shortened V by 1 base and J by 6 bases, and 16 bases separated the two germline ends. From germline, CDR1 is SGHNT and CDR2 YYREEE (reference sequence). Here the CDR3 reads CASSLRKTADDGYTF. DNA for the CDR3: TGTGCCAGCAGCTTGCGCAAGACAGCGGATGATGGCTACACCTTC.

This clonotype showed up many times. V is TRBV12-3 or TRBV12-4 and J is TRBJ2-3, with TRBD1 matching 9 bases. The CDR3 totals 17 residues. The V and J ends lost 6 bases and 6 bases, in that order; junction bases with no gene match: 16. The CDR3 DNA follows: TGTGCCAGCAGCGAACAGGGGGCCGGGACACAGGCCGATACGCAGTATTTT. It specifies CASSEQGAGTQADTQYF.

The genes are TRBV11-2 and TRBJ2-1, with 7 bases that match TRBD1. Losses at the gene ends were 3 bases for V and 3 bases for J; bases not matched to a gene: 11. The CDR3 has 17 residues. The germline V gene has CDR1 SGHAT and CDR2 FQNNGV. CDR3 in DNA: TGTGCCAGCAGCTTTTTCCACACAGGGGAAGTCTACAATGAGCAGTTCTTC. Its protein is CASSFFHTGEVYNEQFF.

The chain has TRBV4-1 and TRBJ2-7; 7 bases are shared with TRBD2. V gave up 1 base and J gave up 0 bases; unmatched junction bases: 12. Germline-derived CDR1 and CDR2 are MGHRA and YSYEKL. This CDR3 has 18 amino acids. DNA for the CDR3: TGCGCCAGCAGCCAAGTAGGTAGCGGGCGATTAATCTCCTACGAGCAGTACTTC. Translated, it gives CASSQVGSGRLISYEQYF.

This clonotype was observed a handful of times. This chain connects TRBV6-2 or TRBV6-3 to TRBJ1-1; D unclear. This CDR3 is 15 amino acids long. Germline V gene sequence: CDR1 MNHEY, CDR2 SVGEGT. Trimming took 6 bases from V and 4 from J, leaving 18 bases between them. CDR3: CASRHRTHWVTEAFF. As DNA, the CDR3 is TGTGCCAGCAGGCATCGGACCCACTGGGTCACTGAAGCTTTCTTT.

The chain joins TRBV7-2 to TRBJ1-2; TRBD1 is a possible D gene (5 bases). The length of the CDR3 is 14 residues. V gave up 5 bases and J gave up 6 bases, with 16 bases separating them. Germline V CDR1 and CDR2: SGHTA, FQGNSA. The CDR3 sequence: CASSPSLKGNGYTF. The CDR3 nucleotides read TGTGCCAGCAGCCCCAGTCTGAAGGGGAATGGCTACACCTTC.

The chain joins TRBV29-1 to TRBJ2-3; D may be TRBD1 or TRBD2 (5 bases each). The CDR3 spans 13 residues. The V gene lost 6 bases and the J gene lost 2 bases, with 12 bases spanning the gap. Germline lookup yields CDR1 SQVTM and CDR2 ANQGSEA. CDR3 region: CSVGTVLTDTQYF. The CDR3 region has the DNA TGCAGCGTCGGGACGGTTCTCACAGATACGCAGTATTTT.

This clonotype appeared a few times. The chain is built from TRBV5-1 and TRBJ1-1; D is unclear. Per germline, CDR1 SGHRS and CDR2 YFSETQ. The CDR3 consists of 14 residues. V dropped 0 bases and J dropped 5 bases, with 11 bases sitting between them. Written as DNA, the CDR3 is TGCGCCAGCAGCTTGGGTGTGCGGGTGACTGAAGCTTTCTTT. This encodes CASSLGVRVTEAFF.

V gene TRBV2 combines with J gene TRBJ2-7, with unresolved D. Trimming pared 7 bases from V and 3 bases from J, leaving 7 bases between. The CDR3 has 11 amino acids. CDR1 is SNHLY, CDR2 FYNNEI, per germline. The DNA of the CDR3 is TGTGCCAGCACTGCCGACTACGAGCAGTACTTC. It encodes CASTADYEQYF.

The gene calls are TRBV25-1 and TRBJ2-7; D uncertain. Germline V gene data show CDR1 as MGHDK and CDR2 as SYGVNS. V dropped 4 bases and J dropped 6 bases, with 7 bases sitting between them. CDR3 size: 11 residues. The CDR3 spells CASSGLAEQYF. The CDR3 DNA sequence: TGTGCCAGCAGTGGCCTTGCCGAGCAGTACTTC.

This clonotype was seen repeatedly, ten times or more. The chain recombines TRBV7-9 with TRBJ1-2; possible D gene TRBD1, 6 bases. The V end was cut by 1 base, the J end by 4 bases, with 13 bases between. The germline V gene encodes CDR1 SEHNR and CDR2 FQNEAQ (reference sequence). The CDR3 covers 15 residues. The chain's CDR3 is CASSLDGGGTYGYTF. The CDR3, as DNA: TGTGCCAGCAGCTTAGATGGCGGGGGCACCTATGGCTACACCTTC.